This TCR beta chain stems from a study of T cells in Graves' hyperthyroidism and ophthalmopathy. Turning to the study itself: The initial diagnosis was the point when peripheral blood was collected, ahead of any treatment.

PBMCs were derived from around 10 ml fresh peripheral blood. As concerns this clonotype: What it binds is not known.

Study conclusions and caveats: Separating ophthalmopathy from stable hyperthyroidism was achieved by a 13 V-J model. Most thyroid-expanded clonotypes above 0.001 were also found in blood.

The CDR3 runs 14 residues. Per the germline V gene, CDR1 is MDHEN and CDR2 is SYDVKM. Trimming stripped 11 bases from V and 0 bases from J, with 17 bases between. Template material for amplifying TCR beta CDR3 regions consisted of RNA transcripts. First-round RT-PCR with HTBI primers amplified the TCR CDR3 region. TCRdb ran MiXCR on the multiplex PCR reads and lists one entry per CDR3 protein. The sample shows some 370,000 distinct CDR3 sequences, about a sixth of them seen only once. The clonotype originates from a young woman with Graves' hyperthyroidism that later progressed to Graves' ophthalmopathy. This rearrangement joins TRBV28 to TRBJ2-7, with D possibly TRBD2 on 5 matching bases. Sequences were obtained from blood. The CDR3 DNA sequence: TGTGCCGGGAGTCGGGCGGGCCTCTCCTACGAGCAGTACTTC. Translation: CAGSRAGLSYEQYF.